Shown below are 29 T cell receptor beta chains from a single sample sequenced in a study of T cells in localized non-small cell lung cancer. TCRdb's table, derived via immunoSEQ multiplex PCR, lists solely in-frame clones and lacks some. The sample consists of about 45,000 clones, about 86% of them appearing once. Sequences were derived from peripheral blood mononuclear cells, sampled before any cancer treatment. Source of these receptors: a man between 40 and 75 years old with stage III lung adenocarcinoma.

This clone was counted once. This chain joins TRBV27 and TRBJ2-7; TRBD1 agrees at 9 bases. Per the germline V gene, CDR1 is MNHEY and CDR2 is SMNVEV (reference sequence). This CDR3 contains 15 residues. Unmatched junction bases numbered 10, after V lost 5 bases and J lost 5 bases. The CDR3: CASSPLGTGINEQYF. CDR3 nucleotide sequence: TGTGCCAGCAGTCCACTCGGGACAGGGATCAACGAGCAGTACTTC.

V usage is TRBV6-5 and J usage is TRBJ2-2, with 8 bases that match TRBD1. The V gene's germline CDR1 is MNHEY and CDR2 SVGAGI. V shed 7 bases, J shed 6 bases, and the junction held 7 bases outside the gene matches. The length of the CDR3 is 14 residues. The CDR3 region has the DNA TGTGCCAGCAAGGGGCAGGGGGCTTCCGGGGAGCTGTTTTTT. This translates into CASKGQGASGELFF.

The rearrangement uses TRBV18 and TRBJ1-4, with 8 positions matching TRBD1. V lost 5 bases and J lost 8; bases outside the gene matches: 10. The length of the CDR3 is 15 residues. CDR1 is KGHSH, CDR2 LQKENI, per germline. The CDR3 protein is CASSTGTGGGEKLFF. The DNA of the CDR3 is TGTGCCAGCTCAACCGGGACAGGTGGTGGGGAAAAACTGTTTTTT. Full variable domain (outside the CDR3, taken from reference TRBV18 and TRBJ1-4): NAGVMQNPRHLVRRRGQEARLRCSPMKGHSHVYWYRQLPEEGLKFMVYLQKENIIDESGMPKERFSAEFPKEGPSILRIQQVVRGDSAAYFCASSTGTGGGEKLFFGSGTQLSVL.

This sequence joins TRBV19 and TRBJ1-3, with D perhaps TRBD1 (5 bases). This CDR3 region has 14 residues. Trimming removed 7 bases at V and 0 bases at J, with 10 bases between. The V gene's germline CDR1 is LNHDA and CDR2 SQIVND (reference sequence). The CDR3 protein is CASKEGHSGNTIYF. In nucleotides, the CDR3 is TGTGCCAGTAAGGAGGGGCACTCTGGAAACACCATATATTTT.

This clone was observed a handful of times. The CDR3 DNA is TGTGCCAGCAGCTTGTTCGGGGGGCGCGACGGGGAGCTGTTTTTT. This encodes CASSLFGGRDGELFF. The V call is TRBV5-6, the J call TRBJ2-2; D possibly corresponds to TRBD2 (7 bases). Deletions cut 1 base from V and 7 bases from J, with 14 bases between. The germline CDR1 and CDR2 sequences are SGHDT and YYEEEE. This CDR3 comprises 15 residues.

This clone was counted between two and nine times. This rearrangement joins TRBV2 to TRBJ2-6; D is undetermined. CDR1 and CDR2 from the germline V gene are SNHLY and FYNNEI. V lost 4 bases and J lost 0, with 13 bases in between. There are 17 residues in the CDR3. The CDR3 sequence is CASSGIGTDSGANVLTF. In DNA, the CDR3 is TGTGCCAGCAGTGGCATCGGTACGGACTCTGGGGCCAACGTCCTGACTTTC.

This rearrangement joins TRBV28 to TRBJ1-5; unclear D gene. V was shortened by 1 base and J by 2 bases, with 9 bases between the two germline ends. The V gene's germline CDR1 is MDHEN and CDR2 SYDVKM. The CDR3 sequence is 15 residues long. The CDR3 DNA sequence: TGTGCCAGCAGTTTATATAACGAGGGCAATCAGCCCCAGCATTTT. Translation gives CASSLYNEGNQPQHF.

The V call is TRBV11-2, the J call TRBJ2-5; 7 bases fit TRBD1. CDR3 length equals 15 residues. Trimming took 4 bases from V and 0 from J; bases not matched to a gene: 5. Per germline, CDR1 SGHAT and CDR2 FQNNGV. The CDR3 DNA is TGTGCCAGCAGCTCCTCGGACAGGAACCAAGAGACCCAGTACTTC. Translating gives CASSSSDRNQETQYF.

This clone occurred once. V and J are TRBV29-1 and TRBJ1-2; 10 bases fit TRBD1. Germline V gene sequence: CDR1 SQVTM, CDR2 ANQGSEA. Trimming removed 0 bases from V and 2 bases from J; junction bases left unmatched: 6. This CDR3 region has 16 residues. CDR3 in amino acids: CSVEEFPGQGNYGYTF. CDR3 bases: TGCAGCGTTGAAGAGTTCCCGGGACAGGGGAACTATGGCTACACCTTC.

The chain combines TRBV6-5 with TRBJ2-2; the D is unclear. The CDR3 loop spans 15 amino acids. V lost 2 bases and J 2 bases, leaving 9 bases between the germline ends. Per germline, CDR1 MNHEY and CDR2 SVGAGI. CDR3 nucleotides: TGTGCCAGCAGTTACACTAAGCTTAACACCGGGGAGCTGTTTTTT. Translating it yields CASSYTKLNTGELFF.

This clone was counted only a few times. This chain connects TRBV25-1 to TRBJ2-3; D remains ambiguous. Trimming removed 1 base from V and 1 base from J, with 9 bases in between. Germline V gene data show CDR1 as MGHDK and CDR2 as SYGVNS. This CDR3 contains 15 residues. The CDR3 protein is CASSESGPRTDTQYF. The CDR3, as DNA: TGTGCCAGCAGTGAATCAGGTCCGCGCACAGATACGCAGTATTTT.

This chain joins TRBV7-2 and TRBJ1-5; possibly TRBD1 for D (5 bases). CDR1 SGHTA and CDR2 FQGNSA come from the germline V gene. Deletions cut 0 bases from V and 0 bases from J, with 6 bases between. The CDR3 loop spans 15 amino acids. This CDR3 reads CASSLAGTSNQPQHF. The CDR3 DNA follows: TGTGCCAGCAGCTTAGCAGGGACTAGCAATCAGCCCCAGCATTTT.

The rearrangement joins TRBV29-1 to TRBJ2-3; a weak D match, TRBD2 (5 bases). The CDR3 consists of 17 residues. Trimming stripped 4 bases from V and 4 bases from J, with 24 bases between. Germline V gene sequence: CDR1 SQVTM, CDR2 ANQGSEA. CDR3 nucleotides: TGCAGCGTTGCCAACGTCTTCTCGGCGGGTTCGCCAGATACGCAGTATTTT. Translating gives CSVANVFSAGSPDTQYF.

CDR3 DNA sequence: TGTGCCAGTAGTATAGGGACTAGCGGGGGCATCACAGATACGCAGTATTTT. Translating gives CASSIGTSGGITDTQYF. J is TRBJ2-3 and V is TRBV19, with 13 positions matching TRBD2. Germline values: CDR1 LNHDA, CDR2 SQIVND (reference sequence). The CDR3 is 17 residues long. The trim removed 1 base at V and 2 bases at J, leaving 3 bases unmatched.

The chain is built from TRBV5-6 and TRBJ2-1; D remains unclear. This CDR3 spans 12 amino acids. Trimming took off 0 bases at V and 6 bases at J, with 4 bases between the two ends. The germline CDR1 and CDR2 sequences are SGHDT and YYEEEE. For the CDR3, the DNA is TGTGCCAGCAGCTTGGCGGGCAATGAGCAGTTCTTC. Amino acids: CASSLAGNEQFF.

CDR3 protein: CASSPLSPRSGFYEQYF. The DNA of the CDR3 is TGTGCCAGCAGCCCACTCTCCCCCCGTTCAGGGTTCTACGAGCAGTACTTC. The chain is built from TRBV7-8 and TRBJ2-7, with D maybe TRBD1 (5 bases). The germline V and J ends were trimmed by 5 bases and 3 bases, with 23 bases remaining between them. The CDR3 totals 17 residues. Germline V lookup: CDR1 SGHVS, CDR2 FQNEAQ.

In DNA form, the CDR3 reads TGTGCCAGCAGTTACTCTAACTATGGCTACACCTTC. Translation gives CASSYSNYGYTF. The chain recombines TRBV6-6 with TRBJ1-2, with no clear D. Germline V gene data show CDR1 as MNHNY and CDR2 as SVGAGI (reference sequence). The CDR3 consists of 12 residues. The ends were cut back, 0 bases at V and 1 base at J, with 0 bases in the middle.

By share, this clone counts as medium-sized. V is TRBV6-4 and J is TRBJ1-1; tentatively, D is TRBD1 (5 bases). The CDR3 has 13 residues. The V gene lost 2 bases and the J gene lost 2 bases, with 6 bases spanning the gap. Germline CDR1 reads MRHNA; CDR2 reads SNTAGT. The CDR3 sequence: CASSDRDNTEAFF. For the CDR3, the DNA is TGTGCCAGCAGTGACCGGGACAACACTGAAGCTTTCTTT.

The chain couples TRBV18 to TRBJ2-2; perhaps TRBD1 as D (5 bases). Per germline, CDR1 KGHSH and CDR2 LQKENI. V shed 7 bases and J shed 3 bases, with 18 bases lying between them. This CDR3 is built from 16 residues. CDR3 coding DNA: TGTGCCAGCTTACCCCCTGCAGGGATCGACACCGGGGAGCTGTTTTTT. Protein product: CASLPPAGIDTGELFF. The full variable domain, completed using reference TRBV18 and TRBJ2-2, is NAGVMQNPRHLVRRRGQEARLRCSPMKGHSHVYWYRQLPEEGLKFMVYLQKENIIDESGMPKERFSAEFPKEGPSILRIQQVVRGDSAAYFCASLPPAGIDTGELFFGEGSRLTVL.

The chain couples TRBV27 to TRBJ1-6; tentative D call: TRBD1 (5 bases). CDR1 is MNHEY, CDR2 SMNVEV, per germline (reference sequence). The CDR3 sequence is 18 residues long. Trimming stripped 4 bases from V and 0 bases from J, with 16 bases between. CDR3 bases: TGTGCCAGCAGTTCAGGGTCTCCTGCCAGCTCCTATAATTCACCCCTCCACTTT. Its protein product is CASSSGSPASSYNSPLHF.

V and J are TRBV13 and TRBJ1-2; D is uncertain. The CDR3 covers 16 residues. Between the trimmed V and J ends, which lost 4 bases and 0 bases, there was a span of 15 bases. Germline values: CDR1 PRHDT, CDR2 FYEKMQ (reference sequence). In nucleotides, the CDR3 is TGTGCCAGCAGCTCCCCGCGACGGAAAGCTAACTATGGCTACACCTTC. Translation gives CASSSPRRKANYGYTF.

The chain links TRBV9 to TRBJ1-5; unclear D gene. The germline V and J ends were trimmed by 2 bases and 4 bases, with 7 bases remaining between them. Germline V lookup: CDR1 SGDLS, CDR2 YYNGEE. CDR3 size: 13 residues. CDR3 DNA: TGTGCCAGCAGCGTGGACGGTAATCAGCCCCAGCATTTT. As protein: CASSVDGNQPQHF.

DNA for the CDR3: TGTGCCTGGAAAGGACTAGCCTCAGCAGATACGCAGTATTTT. As protein: CAWKGLASADTQYF. This chain joins TRBV30 and TRBJ2-3, with 8 bases aligning to TRBD2. V was clipped by 4 bases and J by 4 bases; unmatched bases: 7. Germline loops: CDR1 GTSNPN, CDR2 SVGIG (reference sequence). The CDR3 spans 14 residues.

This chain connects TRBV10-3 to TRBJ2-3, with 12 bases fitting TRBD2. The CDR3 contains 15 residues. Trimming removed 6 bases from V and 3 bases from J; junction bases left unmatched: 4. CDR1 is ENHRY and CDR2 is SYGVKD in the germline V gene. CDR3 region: CAISSGLAGTDTQYF. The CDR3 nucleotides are TGTGCCATCAGCTCTGGACTAGCGGGAACAGATACGCAGTATTTT.

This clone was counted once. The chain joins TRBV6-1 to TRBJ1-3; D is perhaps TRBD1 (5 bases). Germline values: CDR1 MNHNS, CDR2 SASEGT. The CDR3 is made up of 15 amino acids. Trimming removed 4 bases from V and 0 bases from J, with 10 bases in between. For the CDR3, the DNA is TGTGCCAGCAGTGGGGGACGGAGCTCTGGAAACACCATATATTTT. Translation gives CASSGGRSSGNTIYF.

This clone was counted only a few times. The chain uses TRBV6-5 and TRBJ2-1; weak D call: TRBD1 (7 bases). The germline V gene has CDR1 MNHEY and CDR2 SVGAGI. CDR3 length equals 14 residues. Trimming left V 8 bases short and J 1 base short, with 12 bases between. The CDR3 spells CASRRGHSYNEQFF. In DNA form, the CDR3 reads TGTGCCAGCCGGAGGGGGCATTCCTACAATGAGCAGTTCTTC.

CDR3 coding DNA: TGCGCCAGCAGCTTGCTCGACAGCCCAAACATTCAGTACTTC. It translates to CASSLLDSPNIQYF. This sequence joins TRBV5-1 and TRBJ2-4; possible D gene TRBD1, 5 bases. CDR3 length: 14 amino acids. Per the germline V gene, CDR1 is SGHRS and CDR2 is YFSETQ. Trimming removed 1 base from V and 6 bases from J, with 11 bases in between. The full variable domain, with the rest looked up from reference TRBV5-1 and TRBJ2-4, is KAGVTQTPRYLIKTRGQQVTLSCSPISGHRSVSWYQQTPGQGLQFLFEYFSETQRNKGNFPGRFSGRQFSNSRSEMNVSTLELGDSALYLCASSLLDSPNIQYFGAGTRLSVL.

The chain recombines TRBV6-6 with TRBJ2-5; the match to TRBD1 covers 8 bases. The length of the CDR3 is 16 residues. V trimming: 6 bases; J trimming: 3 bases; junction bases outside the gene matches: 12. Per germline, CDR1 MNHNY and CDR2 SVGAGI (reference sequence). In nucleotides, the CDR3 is TGTGCCAGCAGGCCCAATACCGGGACAGGTAAAGAGACCCAGTACTTC. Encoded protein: CASRPNTGTGKETQYF.

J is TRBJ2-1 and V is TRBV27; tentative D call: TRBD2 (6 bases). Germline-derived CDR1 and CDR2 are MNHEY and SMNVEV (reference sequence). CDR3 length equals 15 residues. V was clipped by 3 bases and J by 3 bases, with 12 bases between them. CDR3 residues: CASSLGQGGYNEQFF. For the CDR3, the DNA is TGTGCCAGCAGTTTGGGTCAGGGAGGCTACAATGAGCAGTTCTTC.